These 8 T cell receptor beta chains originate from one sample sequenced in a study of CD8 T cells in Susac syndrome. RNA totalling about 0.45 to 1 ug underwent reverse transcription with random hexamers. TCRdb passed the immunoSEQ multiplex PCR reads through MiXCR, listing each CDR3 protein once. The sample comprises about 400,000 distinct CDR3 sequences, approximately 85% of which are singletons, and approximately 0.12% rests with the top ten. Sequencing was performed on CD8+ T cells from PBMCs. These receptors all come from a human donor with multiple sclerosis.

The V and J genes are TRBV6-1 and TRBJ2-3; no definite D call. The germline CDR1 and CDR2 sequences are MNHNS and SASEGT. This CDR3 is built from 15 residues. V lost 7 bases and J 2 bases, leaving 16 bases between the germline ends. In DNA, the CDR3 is TGTGCCAGCATTCCCGGAGAGAGCGACACAGATACGCAGTATTTT. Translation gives CASIPGESDTDTQYF.

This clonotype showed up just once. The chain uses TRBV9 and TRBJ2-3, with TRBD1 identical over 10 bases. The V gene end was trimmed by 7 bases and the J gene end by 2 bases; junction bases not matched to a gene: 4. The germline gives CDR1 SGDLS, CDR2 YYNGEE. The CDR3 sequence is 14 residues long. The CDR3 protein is CASGGTGDTDTQYF. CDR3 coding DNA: TGTGCCAGCGGCGGGACAGGGGACACAGATACGCAGTATTTT.

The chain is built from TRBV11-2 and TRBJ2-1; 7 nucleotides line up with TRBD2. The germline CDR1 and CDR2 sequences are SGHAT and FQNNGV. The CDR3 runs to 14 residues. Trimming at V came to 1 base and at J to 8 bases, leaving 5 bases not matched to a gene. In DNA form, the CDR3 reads TGTGCCAGCAGCTTAGGCCGGGGAGGGTATGAGCAGTTCTTC. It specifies CASSLGRGGYEQFF.

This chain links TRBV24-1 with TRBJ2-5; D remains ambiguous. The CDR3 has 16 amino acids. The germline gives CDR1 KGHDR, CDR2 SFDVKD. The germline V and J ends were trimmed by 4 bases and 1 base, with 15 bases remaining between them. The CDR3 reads CATSDQPKTGQETQYF. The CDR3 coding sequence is TGTGCCACCAGTGACCAACCGAAGACGGGCCAAGAGACCCAGTACTTC.

CDR3 DNA sequence: TGTGCCTGGAGGGGGTACACTGAAGCTTTCTTT. It yields the protein CAWRGYTEAFF. This chain links TRBV30 with TRBJ1-1; D is unclear. The CDR3 runs to 11 residues. Germline assignment: CDR1 GTSNPN and CDR2 SVGIG (reference sequence). V was shortened by 3 bases and J by 3 bases, with 5 bases between the two germline ends.

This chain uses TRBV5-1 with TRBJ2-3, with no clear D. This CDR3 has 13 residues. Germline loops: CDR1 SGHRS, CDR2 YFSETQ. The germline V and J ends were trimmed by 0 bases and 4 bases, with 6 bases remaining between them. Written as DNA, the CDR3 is TGCGCCAGCAGCTTGGTCGCTTCAGATACGCAGTATTTT. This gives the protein CASSLVASDTQYF.

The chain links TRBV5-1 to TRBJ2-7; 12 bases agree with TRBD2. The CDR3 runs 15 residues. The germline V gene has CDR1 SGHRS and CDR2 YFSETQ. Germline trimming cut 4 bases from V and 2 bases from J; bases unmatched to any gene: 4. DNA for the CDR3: TGCGCCAGCAGCCAAGGACTAGCGGGGCCCTACGAGCAGTACTTC. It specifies CASSQGLAGPYEQYF.

CDR3 loop: CASSQGEWNTQYF. The CDR3 nucleotides are TGCGCCAGCAGCCAAGGGGAATGGAATACGCAGTATTTT. V gene TRBV4-1 combines with J gene TRBJ2-3; D is unclear. This CDR3 contains 13 residues. V shed 1 base and J shed 7 bases, with 9 bases lying between them. The germline V gene encodes CDR1 MGHRA and CDR2 YSYEKL.